This T cell receptor beta chain was obtained from a study of cytomegalovirus exposure and HLA in healthy donors (dated by TCRdb to between 2016 and 2019). Background on the whole study: An earlier analysis of several hundred of the donors reported about 260 Gb of sequence data and 100 million to 120 million unique TCR beta sequences obtained from about 170 million T cells. HLA typing included class I and class II loci at four-digit resolution. Besides the first cohort of hundreds of subjects, a separate validation cohort made up of 120 different subjects was used. Every discovery cohort repertoire had been produced on one sequencing platform. The study aimed to test whether cataloging public T cell receptors could reveal signatures of past pathogen exposure. The genetic ancestry cluster associated with self-reported Caucasian donors included approximately 85% of the 398 genotyped donors. Several DR-DQ haplotypes were handled as single units for association and clustering, since linkage in the cohort was strong. High-throughput TCR immunosequencing, statistical association of individual TCRs with disease status, and machine learning were combined to predict cytomegalovirus infection status. Donor age, sex, ethnicity and CMV serostatus were collected together with the repertoire data. Approximately 300 gigabases of sequencing data and around 85 million unique TCR sequences made up an early release that covered over 550 HLA-typed donors. In a later analysis, previously published TCR beta repertoires from fewer than 750 donors were re-analyzed and high-resolution HLA genotyping was added so that TCR occurrence patterns could be studied. An earlier analysis of some 500 of the donors applied high-throughput TCR beta sequencing to assess whether each TCR beta V gene segment acted as functional or pseudogenic. In a later genetic analysis, genome-wide SNP genotypes for about three fifths of the 666 donors were used, and that subset was treated as a discovery cohort. The study used immunosequencing to profile the T cell repertoires of 666 subjects and linked those repertoires to cytomegalovirus serostatus. The number of donors typed differed by locus, with about 620-630 for A, B, C, DRB1 and DQB1, around 520 for DQA1, nearly 610 for DPA1, and roughly 450 for DPB1. Among a few hundred genotyped donors of the cohort, an average of 235,054 unique TCR beta nucleotide sequences were sequenced per donor, approximately 20% of them non-productive. Rather than drawing on any new phenotypic data, the later analysis identified candidate immune exposures from TCR beta sequences and the way those sequences occurred across donors. General study outcomes and caveats: V-gene and J-gene trimming of TCR beta chains was associated with a missense DCLRE1C variant in a later genetic analysis, and the association was replicated in an independent cohort. According to a later analysis, TCR association rates differed among HLA loci, with DRB1 alleles showing the most associated TCRs and HLA-C alleles showing the fewest. While some public TCRs were present in many individuals, most TCR sequences turned up only very rarely across donors. Because HLA typing was unavailable for some donors at each locus, only the typed subset was used in association tests. The sequencing pipeline was judged likely to have produced a cluster of highly shared sequence variants as a technical artifact. An earlier analysis of approximately 570 of the donors showed that most TCR beta V segments appeared in productive rearrangements either about 87% or about 30% of the time, which broadly matched IMGT annotations. In vitro tests confirmed that three of the cytomegalovirus-associated TCR beta chains recognize cytomegalovirus antigens. Cytomegalovirus status was reported to be diagnosed by the classifier with high specificity and sensitivity in both the original and validation cohorts. CMV serostatus was the only immune exposure information available for the cohort. In a later analysis, 15,000 to 20,000 TCR beta sequences were associated with specific HLA alleles at a false discovery rate of 0.05. It was suggested by the authors that the approach could potentially be generalized to other disease states and immunological phenotypes. Several of the top co-occurrence clusters appeared to be linked to parvovirus B19, influenza, CMV and Epstein-Barr virus, according to a later analysis. Linkage disequilibrium might explain the correlated functional status among segregating V segments, but an unknown experimental factor could not be excluded. In the study, approximately 160 TCR beta chains were listed as associated with cytomegalovirus. A further reported finding was that TCR beta sequences accurately predicted the HLA-A and HLA-B alleles for most subjects in the first cohort. Only TCR beta chains were sequenced in this cohort, and the absence of alpha or paired-chain data limited detectable features. Because counts were too low, approximately 15 rarely observed V segments, including chromosome 9 orphons, were excluded from the earlier analysis of 587 of the donors. Some IMGT-functional V segments, including TRBV6-2 and TRBV6-3, could not be distinguished by the 87-base-pair reads and were therefore excluded. In a later analysis, HLA-associated TCR beta chains were found to be more clonally expanded and to have lower generation probabilities than equally common non-associated chains. Most CMV-associated TCR beta chains appeared to be HLA-restricted in a later analysis, and the HLA associations seemed to be driven largely by CMV exposure. Presence/absence analyses assumed roughly uniform sequencing depth across donors, an assumption that may not hold. Strong co-occurrence of HLA alleles, especially DR and DQ, made assigning TCR associations to individual alleles difficult. According to a later genetic analysis, donors in an Asian-associated ancestry cluster had fewer N-insertions in productive TCRs than the approximately 700-donor mean.

The cohort comprised around 690 healthy bone marrow donors. At the time of sampling, all cohort members were nominally healthy, though unrecorded immune exposures were likely present. The donor tested CMV seronegative, placing the donor among the 300 to 450 seronegative members of the cohort. A peripheral blood sample was collected from each donor, and TCR beta sequencing was performed on peripheral blood mononuclear cells. The Qiagen DNeasy Blood Extraction Kit was used to extract genomic DNA from the blood cell samples. As concerns this clone: The target of this receptor is not known. Per-nucleotide qualities are absent, and no much larger clonotype sits a single base away.

Trimming takes 4 bases off V and 11 bases off J; junction bases not matched to a gene: 7. The CDR1 and CDR2 encoded by the germline V gene are SGHTS and YDEGEE. The CDR3 spans 14 residues, from the cysteine through the phenylalanine. The only DNA kept is the CDR3, 42 bases in frame from the first base. Libraries were prepared through the immunoSEQ multiplex PCR assay. For the multiplex PCR, a mixture combining 60 forward primers for TCR Vbeta segments and 13 reverse primers for TCR Jbeta segments was used. The CDR3 region of rearranged TCR beta genes was amplified from genomic DNA by a multiplex PCR assay. Amplified TCR beta libraries were sequenced as 87-base-pair reads on the Illumina HiSeq System. On the authors' methods: In a later analysis, tens of millions of unique TCR beta chains were counted across the approximately 640 repertoires, and roughly 11 million of these chains were shared by at least two donors. To remove PCR and sequencing errors, raw reads were error-corrected and collapsed into unique sequences using a nearest-neighbor algorithm that merged closely related sequences. To assign V, D and J gene segments, CDR3 sequences were aligned to IMGT reference sequences. For a sequence to be retained, a match of at least six nucleotides to both a V gene segment and a J gene segment was required. Rearrangements were classified as productive when the CDR3 lacked stop codons and remained in frame with V and J, and all other rearrangements were classified as non-productive. Following IMGT convention, CDR3 was defined as the stretch from the second conserved V-encoded cysteine up to the conserved J-encoded phenylalanine. Sequences without an unambiguous match to a single V gene segment were excluded from the earlier analysis of about 600 of the donors. An earlier analysis of a few hundred of the donors called V segments functional above 56.7% productive rearrangements and segregating when the between-donor standard deviation exceeded 5%. A statistical classification framework was developed to diagnose cytomegalovirus status using the catalog of TCR beta chain sequences. In a later analysis, TCR nucleotide sequences were compared against IMGT/GENE-DB human TR gene sequences so that V and J genes could be assigned. Using the TCRdist pipeline, a later analysis assigned CDR3 sequences along with most-parsimonious VDJ recombination scenarios. In a later analysis, each TCR beta chain was defined by its CDR3 amino acid sequence together with its V-gene family, and reads without a unique V-gene family were excluded. To address suspected cross-contamination and a sequencing artifact, a later analysis removed 450 to 700 highly shared, low-generation-probability nucleotide sequences. In a later analysis, a clonal expansion index was calculated for each public chain from normalized within-repertoire ranks of inferred template counts. A later analysis computed generation probabilities with a VDJ recombination model fitted to out-of-frame rearrangements, and checked the results against IGoR. In a later analysis, hypergeometric tests were used to score TCR-TCR, TCR-HLA and TCR-CMV co-occurrence, with a repertoire-size bias correction applied to TCR pairs. In a later analysis, false discovery rates were estimated by permuting HLA or CMV assignments 20 times. In a later analysis, co-occurring TCRs were grouped using DBSCAN, with TCRdist sequence similarity added in when clustering inside HLA-allele-positive subsets. For co-occurrence clustering, repertoires with fewer than 30,000 or more than 120,000 public chains were excluded, along with a handful of repertoires with anomalous nucleotide sharing. TCRdb took over this immuneACCESS table, retaining in-frame rearrangements with V and J assigned. Such tables are incomplete; in checked studies, under half of the missing clones stem from an unresolved V gene, and the remainder is unexplained. V, J and clone size derive from that table, while D and trimming were established from the DNA sequence. The sample profile shows about 160,000 clones; about 73% of them were found once. 3% to 3.5% of the sample is in the top ten clones.

Specimen: PBMCs. The chain couples TRBV5-8 to TRBJ1-6, with 9 bases aligning to TRBD1. The receptor's source is a woman in her 40s in good health and CMV-seronegative. The sequenced DNA: TGTGCCAGCAGCCTGGGACAGGGAGTGCCACCCCTCCACTTT. It codes for CASSLGQGVPPLHF.